A single T cell receptor (beta chain) is shown here with its context. The antigen is unknown. The CDR3 runs to 17 residues. CDR1 is MGHRA and CDR2 is YSYEKL in the germline V gene. From the 5' RACE reads, TCRdb lists one entry per CDR3 protein and no DNA. Seen in this sample are a few hundred thousand distinct CDR3 sequences; the ten most common clones hold about 5.2%. These data belong to a study of T cells expressing NK-cell markers. General observations from the study: In about six donors, dominant CD3+CD56+NKG2C+ clones formed about 1.0-7.5% of CD8+ cells.

This rearrangement joins TRBV4-1 to TRBJ1-1; there is no DNA to check the TCRdb D call of TRBD1. Sequencing was carried out using blood T cells: a sorted CD56 or NKG2C T cell subset, CD4+ or CD8+ T cells, or bulk PBMC T cells (not recorded which). The TCR originated in a man aged 18-69 years in good health. This chain's CDR3 is CASNTNIRRTGNTEAFF.